These T cell receptor beta chains were read from a single sample in a study of blood T cell repertoires in COVID-19. Repertoires were generated with immunoSEQ multiplex PCR, while TCRdb's copy carries only in-frame clones and drops some. The sample has about 180,000 clones, around 85% seen once. Sequencing was done on a sample of peripheral blood. These receptors were collected from a human donor with active or convalescent COVID-19. The donor label of this sample is uncertain. Each CDR3 is given with its conserved first and last residue. D genes are given only for firm matches. The size entry is marked missing in some rows and otherwise reads once, few, many or a size class.

v_gene	len	j_gene	abundance	d_gene	CDR3nt	CDR3aa
TRBV19	15	TRBJ1-4	.	.	TGTGCCAGTAGTATAGATGGCAAAGGGGGTGAAAAACTGTTTTTT	CASSIDGKGGEKLFF
TRBV30	11	TRBJ1-4	.	.	TGTGCCTGGAGTTCCCGACAGAAACTGTTTTTT	CAWSSRQKLFF
TRBV5-1	14	TRBJ1-5	.	TRBD1	TGCGCCAGCAGCTGGACAGGGGAGGGCCAGCCCCAGCATTTT	CASSWTGEGQPQHF
TRBV7-3	13	TRBJ2-7	.	.	TGTGCCAGCAGCCCTGGAGGGGACTACGAGCAGTACTTC	CASSPGGDYEQYF
TRBV7-3	16	TRBJ2-3	few	.	TGTGCCAGCAGCTTTACCCTAGCGACGAGCACAGATACGCAGTATTTT	CASSFTLATSTDTQYF
TRBV3-1/TRBV3-2	13	TRBJ1-2	.	TRBD1	TGTGCCAGCAGCCACGGGACAGAGTATGGCTACACCTTC	CASSHGTEYGYTF
TRBV5-4	14	TRBJ1-2	.	TRBD1	TGTGCCAGCAGCCCCAGGACAGGGGGGGATGGCTACACCTTC	CASSPRTGGDGYTF
TRBV4-1	16	TRBJ2-2	.	.	TGCGCCAGCAGCCTTGGGCGGCGGGACTACACCGGGGAGCTGTTTTTT	CASSLGRRDYTGELFF
TRBV12-3/TRBV12-4	13	TRBJ2-3	.	.	TGTGCCAGCAGTTTAAGTACGGCAGATACGCAGTATTTT	CASSLSTADTQYF
TRBV25-1	15	TRBJ2-1	.	TRBD2	TGTGCCAGCAGTGAGACTAGCGGGCCCTACAATGAGCAGTTCTTC	CASSETSGPYNEQFF
TRBV28	15	TRBJ1-6	few	.	TGTGCCAGCAGTCCAACTGGACAGCATAATTCACCCCTCCACTTT	CASSPTGQHNSPLHF
TRBV5-1	15	TRBJ1-2	.	.	TGCGCCAGCAGCTTGGGGGGCGGCAGCAACTATGGCTACACCTTC	CASSLGGGSNYGYTF
TRBV7-6	16	TRBJ2-1	.	.	TGTGCCAGCAGCTTAGAGCCGGGACAACAGTTGGGTGAGCAGTTCTTC	CASSLEPGQQLGEQFF
TRBV5-1	14	TRBJ2-7	.	.	TGCGCCAGCAGCGTAACTAGCAGTATCGACGAGCAGTACTTC	CASSVTSSIDEQYF
TRBV9	15	TRBJ2-5	.	.	TGTGCCAGCACCCCTCTGGGGGGGGGCCGCGAGACCCAGTACTTC	CASTPLGGGRETQYF
TRBV27	15	TRBJ2-7	.	.	TGTGCCAGCGCTCTGAAGGGGCGCTGGGGCTACGAGCAGTACTTC	CASALKGRWGYEQYF
TRBV10-3	16	TRBJ2-7	.	TRBD2	TGTGCCATCAGTGCCCCTAGCGGGGGGCGCGGAAGGGAGCAGTACTTC	CAISAPSGGRGREQYF
TRBV30	12	TRBJ2-2	.	.	TGTGCCTGGGCTTACAGGACCGGGGAGCTGTTTTTT	CAWAYRTGELFF
TRBV10-1	18	TRBJ2-3	.	TRBD2	TGCGCCAGCAGTGAGCGGAGGTTAGCGGGAGGGCCTGGAGATACGCAGTATTTT	CASSERRLAGGPGDTQYF
TRBV7-3	15	TRBJ1-2	.	TRBD1	TGTGCCAGCAGCTACGGACAGGGGGCTTCTTACGGCTACACCTTC	CASSYGQGASYGYTF
TRBV20-1	13	TRBJ1-2	few	.	TGCAGTGCTAGTTCGGACAGAGACTATGGCTACACCTTC	CSASSDRDYGYTF
TRBV5-1	14	TRBJ2-7	once	.	TGCGCCAGCAGCTTGGGAGGTACTCCTGTCGAGCAGTACTTC	CASSLGGTPVEQYF
TRBV18	12	TRBJ1-1	.	.	TGTGCCAGCTCACCAGCCGACAGCGAAGCTTTCTTT	CASSPADSEAFF
TRBV4-2	16	TRBJ2-3	.	TRBD2	TGTGCCAGCAGCCAACTGCGGGGGAGTATCACAGATACGCAGTATTTT	CASSQLRGSITDTQYF